Sequencing of this TCR beta chain was carried out in a study of blood T cell repertoires in COVID-19 (dated by TCRdb to about 2020). Study-wide context: The collaborator samples originated in the United States, Italy and Spain and spanned the acute and convalescent phases of COVID-19. The prospective study material was composed of cDNA or gDNA derived from T cells, B-cell-depleted T cells, or PBMCs. The dataset comprised deeply sampled blood TCRbeta repertoires from subjects exposed to, actively infected with, or recovered from COVID-19. The repertoires were released in a freely available public database intended as a resource for research on the immune response to SARS-CoV-2. The samples were drawn from two sources: the first 160 participants of the ongoing ImmuneRACE study, and 1,000 to 1,500 subjects contributed by 6 global collaborators. Sample metadata almost always included a de-identified subject ID, COVID-19 status, age in years and sex. HLA class I and class II types, where available, came from metadata supplied by the sample provider rather than from assay-based typing.

The CDR3 spans 18 residues, from the cysteine through the phenylalanine. Just CDR3 DNA is preserved here, 54 bases in frame from base 1. CDR1 SGDLS and CDR2 YYNGEE were looked up in the germline V gene. V is trimmed back by 5 bases and J by 0 bases, and the junction contains 14 bases that no gene match accounts for. Collaborating institutions collected whole blood in K2EDTA tubes following their own protocols. For TCRbeta analysis, collaborators shipped samples in one of three forms: frozen whole blood, isolated PBMCs, or DNA extracted from either of those sample types. TCRbeta CDR3 regions were amplified from genomic DNA using the immunoSEQ Assay, a bias-controlled multiplex PCR. The source study handled its data this way. Nucleated cell counts per sample were estimated from amplification of reference gene primers within the assay. To quantify the absolute abundance of each unique TCRbeta CDR3 rearrangement, sequence reads were collapsed and filtered. For each sample, productive Simpson clonality was calculated as the square root of Simpson's diversity index across productive rearrangements. Not all clones reach the TCRdb copy of this immuneACCESS table, which keeps in-frame sequences only. Checked studies attribute under half of the gap to unresolved V genes and leave the rest unexplained. That table is the source of V, J and clone size, and D and trimming were worked out from the DNA. The sample contains some 76,000 clones, around 87% of them found a single time. About 11% of the sample belongs to the ten largest clones.

General conclusions and limits of the study: The quantity of clinical and demographic metadata differed by source and by participant and was supplied without curation.

Worth noting for this clone: Its cognate antigen has yet to be identified. No quality values exist for individual bases; no much larger clone is one base distant.

The rearranged segments are TRBV9 and TRBJ1-2; 9 nucleotides in the junction match TRBD1. Sequences were obtained from peripheral blood. This TCR derives from a woman aged 18 to 35 with acute or convalescent COVID-19. The nucleotide sequence reads as follows: TGTGCCAGCAGTCCGGGACAGGGAGAAAATTTAGCTAACTATGGCTACACCTTC. It specifies CASSPGQGENLANYGYTF.